This T cell receptor beta chain was obtained from a study of blood T cells in healthy people across ages. The authors ran a second PCR of 7 to 11 cycles using a sample-barcoded 5' primer and a J-beta primer mix. TCRdb re-called the 5' RACE reads with MiXCR, one entry per CDR3 protein. Of some 890,000 distinct CDR3 sequences in the sample, roughly 29% were seen once. With each sample, at least 5.5 micrograms of total RNA were extracted. This CDR3 comprises 14 residues. Germline V gene sequence: CDR1 MDHEN, CDR2 SYDVKM. In regard to this clonotype: The junction departs from germline at one end; a sequencing error may be responsible.

These same records also appear under a second study, on T cells of mothers and their children.

This sequence originates from a middle-aged woman in good health. The chain employs TRBV28 and TRBJ1-4, with a possible D match to TRBD1 (5 bases). Sequencing was performed on blood. The CDR3 DNA sequence: TGTGCCAGCAGTTATAGGGGCCGGGTTGAAAAACCGTTTTTT. Its protein product is CASSYRGRVEKPFF.